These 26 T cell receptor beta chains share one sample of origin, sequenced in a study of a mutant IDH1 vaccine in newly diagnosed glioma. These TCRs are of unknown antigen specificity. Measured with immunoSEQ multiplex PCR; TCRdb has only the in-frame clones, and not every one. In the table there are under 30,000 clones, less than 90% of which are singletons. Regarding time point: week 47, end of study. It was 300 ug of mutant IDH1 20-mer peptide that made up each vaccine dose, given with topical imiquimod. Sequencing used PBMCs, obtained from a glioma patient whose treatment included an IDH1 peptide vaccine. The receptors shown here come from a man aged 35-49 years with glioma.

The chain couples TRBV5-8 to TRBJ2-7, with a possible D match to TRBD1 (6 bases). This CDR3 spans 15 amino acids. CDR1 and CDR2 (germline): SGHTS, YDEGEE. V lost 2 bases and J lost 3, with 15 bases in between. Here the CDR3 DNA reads TGTGCCAGCAGCTTTGATTCCCTACAGGGCTACGAGCAGTACTTC. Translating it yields CASSFDSLQGYEQYF.

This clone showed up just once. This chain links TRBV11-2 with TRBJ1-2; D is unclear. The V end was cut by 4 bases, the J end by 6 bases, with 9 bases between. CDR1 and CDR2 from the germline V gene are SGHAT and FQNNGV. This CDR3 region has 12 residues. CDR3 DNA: TGTGCCAGCAGCTACGAGGGAAATGGCTACACCTTC. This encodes CASSYEGNGYTF.

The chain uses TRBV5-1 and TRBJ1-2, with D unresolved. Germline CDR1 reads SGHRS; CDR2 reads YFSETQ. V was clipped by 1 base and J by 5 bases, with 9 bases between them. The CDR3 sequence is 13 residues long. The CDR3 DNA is TGCGCCAGCAGCTTGAGGGAGCCGTATGGCTACACCTTC. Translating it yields CASSLREPYGYTF.

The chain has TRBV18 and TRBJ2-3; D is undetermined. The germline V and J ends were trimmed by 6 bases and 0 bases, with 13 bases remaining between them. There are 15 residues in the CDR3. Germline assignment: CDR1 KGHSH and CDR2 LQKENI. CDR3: CASSPDMGSTDTQYF. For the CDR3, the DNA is TGTGCCAGCTCGCCCGACATGGGGAGCACAGATACGCAGTATTTT.

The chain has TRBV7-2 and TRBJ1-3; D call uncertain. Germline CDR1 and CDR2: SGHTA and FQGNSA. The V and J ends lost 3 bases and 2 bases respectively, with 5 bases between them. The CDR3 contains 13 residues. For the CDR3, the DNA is TGTGCCAGCAGCTTCAAGGCTGGAAACACCATATATTTT. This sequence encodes CASSFKAGNTIYF.

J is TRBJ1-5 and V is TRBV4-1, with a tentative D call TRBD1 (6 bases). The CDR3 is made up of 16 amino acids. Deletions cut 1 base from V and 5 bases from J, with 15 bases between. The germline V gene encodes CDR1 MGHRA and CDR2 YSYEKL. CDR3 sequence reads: CASSQAADRNYQPQHF. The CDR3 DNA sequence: TGCGCCAGCAGCCAAGCGGCCGACAGGAACTATCAGCCCCAGCATTTT.

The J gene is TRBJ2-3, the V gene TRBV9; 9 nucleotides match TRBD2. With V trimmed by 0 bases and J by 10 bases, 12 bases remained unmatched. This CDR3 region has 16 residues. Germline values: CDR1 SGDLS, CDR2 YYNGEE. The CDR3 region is CASSVGPAGGLSAQYF. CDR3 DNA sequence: TGTGCCAGCAGCGTAGGCCCAGCGGGAGGCCTCAGCGCGCAGTATTTT.

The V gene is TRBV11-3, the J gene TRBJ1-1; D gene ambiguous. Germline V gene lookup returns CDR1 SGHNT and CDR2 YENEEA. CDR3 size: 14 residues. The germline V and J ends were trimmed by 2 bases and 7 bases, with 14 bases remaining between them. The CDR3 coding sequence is TGTGCCAGCAGCTTATCCACCAGAGATGGTGAAGCTTTCTTT. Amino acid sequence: CASSLSTRDGEAFF. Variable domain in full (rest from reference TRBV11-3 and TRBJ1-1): EAGVVQSPRYKIIEKKQPVAFWCNPISGHNTLYWYLQNLGQGPELLIRYENEEAVDDSQLPKDRFSAERLKGVDSTLKIQPAELGDSAVYLCASSLSTRDGEAFFGQGTRLTVV.

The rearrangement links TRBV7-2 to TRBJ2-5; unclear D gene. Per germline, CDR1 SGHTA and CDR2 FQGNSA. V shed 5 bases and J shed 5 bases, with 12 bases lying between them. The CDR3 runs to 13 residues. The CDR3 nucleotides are TGTGCCAGCAGCCGGAGTTTGTGGGAGACCCAGTACTTC. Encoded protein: CASSRSLWETQYF.

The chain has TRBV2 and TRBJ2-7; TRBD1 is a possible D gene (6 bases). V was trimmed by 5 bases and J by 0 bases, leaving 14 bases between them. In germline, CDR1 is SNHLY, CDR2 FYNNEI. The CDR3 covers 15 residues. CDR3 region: CASSSTGSSSYEQYF. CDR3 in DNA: TGTGCCAGCAGTTCGACAGGTTCAAGCTCCTACGAGCAGTACTTC.

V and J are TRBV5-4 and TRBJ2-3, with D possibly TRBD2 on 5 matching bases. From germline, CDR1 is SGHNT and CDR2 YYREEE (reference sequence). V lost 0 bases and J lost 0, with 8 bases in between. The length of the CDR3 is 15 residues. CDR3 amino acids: CASSLGGGSTDTQYF. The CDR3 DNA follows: TGTGCCAGCAGCTTGGGTGGCGGGAGCACAGATACGCAGTATTTT.

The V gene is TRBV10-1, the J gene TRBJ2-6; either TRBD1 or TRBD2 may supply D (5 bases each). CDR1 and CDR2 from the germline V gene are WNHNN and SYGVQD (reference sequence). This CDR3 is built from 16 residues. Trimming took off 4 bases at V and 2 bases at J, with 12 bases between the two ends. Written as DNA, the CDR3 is TGCGCCAGCAGTGTCCTGGTGGGGGCTGGGGCCAACGTCCTGACTTTC. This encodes CASSVLVGAGANVLTF.

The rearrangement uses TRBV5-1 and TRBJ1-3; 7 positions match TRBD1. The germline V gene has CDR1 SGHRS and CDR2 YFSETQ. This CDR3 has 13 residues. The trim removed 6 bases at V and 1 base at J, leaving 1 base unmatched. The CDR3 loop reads CASKTGSGNTIYF. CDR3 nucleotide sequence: TGCGCCAGCAAGACAGGGTCTGGAAACACCATATATTTT. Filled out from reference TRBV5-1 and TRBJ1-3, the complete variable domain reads KAGVTQTPRYLIKTRGQQVTLSCSPISGHRSVSWYQQTPGQGLQFLFEYFSETQRNKGNFPGRFSGRQFSNSRSEMNVSTLELGDSALYLCASKTGSGNTIYFGEGSWLTVV.

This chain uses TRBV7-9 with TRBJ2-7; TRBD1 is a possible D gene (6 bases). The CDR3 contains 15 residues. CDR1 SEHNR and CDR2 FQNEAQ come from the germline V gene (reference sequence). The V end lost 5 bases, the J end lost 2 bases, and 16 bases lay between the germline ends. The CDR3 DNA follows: TGTGCCAGCAGCCTAGGGACAAAATCACCCTACGAGCAGTACTTC. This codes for CASSLGTKSPYEQYF.

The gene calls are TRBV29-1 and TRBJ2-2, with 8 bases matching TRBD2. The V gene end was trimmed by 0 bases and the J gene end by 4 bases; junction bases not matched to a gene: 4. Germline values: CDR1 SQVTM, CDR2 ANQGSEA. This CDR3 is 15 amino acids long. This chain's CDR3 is CSVEDTGGRTGELFF. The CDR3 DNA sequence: TGCAGCGTTGAAGATACGGGGGGGCGCACCGGGGAGCTGTTTTTT.

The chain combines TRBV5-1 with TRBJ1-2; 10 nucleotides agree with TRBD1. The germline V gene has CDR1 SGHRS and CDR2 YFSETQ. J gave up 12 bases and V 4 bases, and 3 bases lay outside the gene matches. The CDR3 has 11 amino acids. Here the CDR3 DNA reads TGCGCCAGCAGCCAAGGGACAGGGGACACCTTC. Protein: CASSQGTGDTF.

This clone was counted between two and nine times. The CDR3 DNA reads as TGTGCCATCCCACCGCCCAATCAGCCCCAGCATTTT. It codes for CAIPPPNQPQHF. This chain links TRBV6-7 with TRBJ1-5, with D unclear. TRBV6-7 is an open reading frame, and its role is uncertain. CDR3 length equals 12 residues. V was trimmed by 10 bases and J by 3 bases, leaving 10 bases between them.

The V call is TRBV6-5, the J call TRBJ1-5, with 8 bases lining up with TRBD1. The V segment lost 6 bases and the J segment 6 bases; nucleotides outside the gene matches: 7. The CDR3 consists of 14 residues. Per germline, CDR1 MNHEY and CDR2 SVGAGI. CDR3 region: CASREGTGRQPQHF. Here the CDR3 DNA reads TGTGCCAGCAGGGAAGGGACAGGTCGTCAGCCCCAGCATTTT.

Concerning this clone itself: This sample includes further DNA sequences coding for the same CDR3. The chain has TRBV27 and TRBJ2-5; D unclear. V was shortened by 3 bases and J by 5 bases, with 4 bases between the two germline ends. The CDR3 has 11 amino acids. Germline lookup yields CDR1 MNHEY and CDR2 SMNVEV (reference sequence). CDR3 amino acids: CASSLGETQYF. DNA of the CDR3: TGTGCCAGCAGTTTGGGCGAGACCCAGTACTTC.

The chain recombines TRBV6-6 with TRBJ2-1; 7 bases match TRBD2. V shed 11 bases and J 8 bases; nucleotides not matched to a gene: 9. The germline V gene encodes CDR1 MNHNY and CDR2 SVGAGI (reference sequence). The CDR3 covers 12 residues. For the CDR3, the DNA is TGTGCCGGCCGGGGGGATGTCGATGAGCAGTTCTTC. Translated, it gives CAGRGDVDEQFF.

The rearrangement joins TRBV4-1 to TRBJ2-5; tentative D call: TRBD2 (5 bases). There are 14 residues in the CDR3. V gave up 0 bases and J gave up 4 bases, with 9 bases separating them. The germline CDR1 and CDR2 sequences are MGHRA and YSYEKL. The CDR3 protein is CASSQDTSRETQYF. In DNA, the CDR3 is TGCGCCAGCAGCCAAGACACTAGTCGAGAGACCCAGTACTTC.

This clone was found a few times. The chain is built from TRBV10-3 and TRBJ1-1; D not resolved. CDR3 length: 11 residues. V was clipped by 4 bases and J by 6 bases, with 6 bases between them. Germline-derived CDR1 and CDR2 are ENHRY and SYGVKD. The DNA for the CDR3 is TGTGCCATCAGTGGCGGGGCTGAAGCTTTCTTT. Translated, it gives CAISGGAEAFF.

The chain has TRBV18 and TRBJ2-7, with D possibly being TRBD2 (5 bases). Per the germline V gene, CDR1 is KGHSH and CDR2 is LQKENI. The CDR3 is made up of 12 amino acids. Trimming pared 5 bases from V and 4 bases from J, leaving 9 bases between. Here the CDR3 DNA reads TGTGCCAGCTCAACTGAGGGTTACGAGCAGTACTTC. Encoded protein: CASSTEGYEQYF.

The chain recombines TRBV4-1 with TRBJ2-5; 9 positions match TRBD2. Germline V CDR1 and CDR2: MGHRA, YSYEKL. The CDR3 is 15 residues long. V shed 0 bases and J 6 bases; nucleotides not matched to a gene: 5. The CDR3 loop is CASSQDSGSSKTQYF. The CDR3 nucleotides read TGCGCCAGCAGCCAAGATAGCGGGAGCTCGAAGACCCAGTACTTC.

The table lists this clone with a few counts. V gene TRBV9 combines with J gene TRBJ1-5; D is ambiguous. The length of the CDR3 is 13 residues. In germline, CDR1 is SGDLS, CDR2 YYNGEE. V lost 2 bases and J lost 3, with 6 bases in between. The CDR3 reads CASSVRSNQPQHF. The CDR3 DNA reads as TGTGCCAGCAGCGTTCGGTCCAATCAGCCCCAGCATTTT.

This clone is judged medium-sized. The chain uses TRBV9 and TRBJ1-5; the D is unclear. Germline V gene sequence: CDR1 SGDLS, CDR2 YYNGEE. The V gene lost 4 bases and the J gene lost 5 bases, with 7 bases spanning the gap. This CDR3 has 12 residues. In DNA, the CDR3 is TGTGCCAGCAGCCTGTTTCATCAGCCCCAGCATTTT. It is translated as CASSLFHQPQHF.